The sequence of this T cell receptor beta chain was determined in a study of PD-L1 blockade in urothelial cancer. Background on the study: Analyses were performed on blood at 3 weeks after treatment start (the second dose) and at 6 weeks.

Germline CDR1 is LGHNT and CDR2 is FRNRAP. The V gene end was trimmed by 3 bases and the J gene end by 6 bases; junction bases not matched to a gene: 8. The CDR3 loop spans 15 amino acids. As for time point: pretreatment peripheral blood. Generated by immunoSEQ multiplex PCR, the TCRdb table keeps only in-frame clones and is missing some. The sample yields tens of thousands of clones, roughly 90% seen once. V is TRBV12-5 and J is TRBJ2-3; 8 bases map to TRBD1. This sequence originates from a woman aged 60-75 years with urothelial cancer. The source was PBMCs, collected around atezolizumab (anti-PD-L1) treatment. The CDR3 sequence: CASGFGQGDADTQYF. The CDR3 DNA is TGTGCTAGTGGTTTTGGACAGGGTGACGCGGATACGCAGTATTTT.